This T cell receptor (beta chain) was sequenced during a study of T cells in Graves' hyperthyroidism and ophthalmopathy. General study results and limits: From stable hyperthyroidism, ophthalmopathy was separated by a 13 V-J model.

Turning to this clonotype: Its specificity is not known.

Using RNA transcripts as the source, TCR beta CDR3 regions were amplified. Carried out on the TCR CDR3, a first-round RT-PCR used the HTBI primer set. From the multiplex PCR reads, TCRdb called clonotypes with MiXCR, one entry per CDR3 protein. The table lists hundreds of thousands of distinct CDR3 sequences, under 20% of them singletons. V shed 7 bases, J shed 8 bases, and the junction held 6 bases outside the gene matches. Germline V gene data show CDR1 as SNHLY and CDR2 as FYNNEI. The CDR3 runs 13 residues. The sample taken for sequencing was blood. The rearrangement links TRBV2 to TRBJ2-1; TRBD2 matches at 9 bases. The clonotype originates from a woman aged 18-29 years with Graves' ophthalmopathy. CDR3 DNA sequence: TGTGCCAGCATTCTAGCGGGATACGATGAGCAGTTCTTC. This translates into CASILAGYDEQFF.